Listed here are 13 T cell receptor beta chains from one sample, sequenced in a study of blood T cell repertoires in COVID-19. Produced via immunoSEQ multiplex PCR; TCRdb's table is partial and in-frame only. The sample lists approximately 50,000 clones, over 75% seen once, with approximately 6.2% in the top ten. The sequenced material came from peripheral blood. Receptor source: a man in his forties with acute or convalescent COVID-19.

This chain's CDR3 is CASSSQLVYNEQFF. The CDR3 nucleotides are TGCGCCAGCAGCTCCCAACTAGTCTACAATGAGCAGTTCTTC. The V gene is TRBV5-1, the J gene TRBJ2-1; TRBD2 might be the D (5 bases). Trimming took off 3 bases at V and 3 bases at J, with 10 bases between the two ends. The CDR3 is 14 amino acids. The germline V gene has CDR1 SGHRS and CDR2 YFSETQ.

V usage is TRBV5-8 and J usage is TRBJ1-2; no firm D call. Deletions cut 4 bases from V and 4 bases from J, with 17 bases between. The CDR3 totals 15 residues. Germline assignment: CDR1 SGHTS and CDR2 YDEGEE. The DNA of the CDR3 is TGTGCCAGCAGCATGAGGGCGGAAGTACCCTATGGCTACACCTTC. Translating it yields CASSMRAEVPYGYTF.

This chain connects TRBV7-8 to TRBJ2-4, with TRBD2 identical over 10 bases. CDR3 length: 18 amino acids. J was trimmed by 6 bases and V by 5 bases; bases with no gene match: 16. In germline, CDR1 is SGHVS, CDR2 FQNEAQ. CDR3 bases: TGTGCCAGCAGCCTCTTCTGGGGGACTAGCGTCAACGGAAACATTCAGTACTTC. Protein product: CASSLFWGTSVNGNIQYF.

The genes are TRBV2 and TRBJ2-1; TRBD2 matches 13 bases. CDR1 is SNHLY, CDR2 FYNNEI, per germline. Trimming removed 11 bases from V and 4 bases from J; junction bases left unmatched: 8. The CDR3 is 15 residues long. The CDR3 nucleotides are TGTGCCGGCGGCGGACTAGCGGGAGAGTACAATGAGCAGTTCTTC. Its protein product is CAGGGLAGEYNEQFF.

The chain joins TRBV5-4 to TRBJ2-2, with 13 bases identical to TRBD2. Germline values: CDR1 SGHNT, CDR2 YYREEE (reference sequence). The CDR3 length is 16 residues. V lost 1 base to trimming and J lost 7 bases; unmatched junction nucleotides: 4. Written as DNA, the CDR3 is TGTGCCAGCAGCTTGACTAGCGGGAGGGGAGTCGGGGAGCTGTTTTTT. Translating it yields CASSLTSGRGVGELFF.

The CDR3, as DNA: TGTGCCAGCAGCTTACAGGGGAACACTGAAGCTTTCTTT. It translates to CASSLQGNTEAFF. The chain employs TRBV7-6 and TRBJ1-1; tentative D call: TRBD1 (5 bases). The CDR3 is made up of 13 amino acids. Germline V CDR1 and CDR2: SGHVS, FNYEAQ. The V and J ends lost 2 bases and 1 base respectively, with 5 bases between them.

V is TRBV6-2 or TRBV6-3 and J is TRBJ2-7; 8 bases are a match to TRBD2. This CDR3 has 15 amino acids. Germline CDR1 is MNHEY and CDR2 is SVGEGT. With V trimmed by 6 bases and J by 4 bases, 11 bases remained unmatched. The DNA of the CDR3 is TGTGCCAGCAGCCCAGCGGGCGGGAGGACTTACGAGCAGTACTTC. Translating gives CASSPAGGRTYEQYF.

The chain is built from TRBV5-1 and TRBJ2-5, with D unclear. Trimming removed 4 bases from V and 5 bases from J, with 12 bases in between. The CDR3 is 13 amino acids. CDR1 is SGHRS, CDR2 YFSETQ, per germline. Written as DNA, the CDR3 is TGCGCCAGCAGCACCGACGGGTGGGAGACCCAGTACTTC. Amino acid sequence: CASSTDGWETQYF.

The gene calls are TRBV24-1 and TRBJ2-5; possibly TRBD1 for D (6 bases). Germline CDR1 reads KGHDR; CDR2 reads SFDVKD. CDR3 length equals 16 residues. V was trimmed by 3 bases and J by 5 bases, leaving 18 bases between them. CDR3 sequence: CATSDKGTGRMETQYF. CDR3 bases: TGTGCCACCAGTGATAAGGGAACAGGGCGGATGGAGACCCAGTACTTC.

The genes are TRBV12-3 or TRBV12-4 and TRBJ2-1; unclear D gene. This CDR3 contains 13 residues. Trimming removed 3 bases from V and 5 bases from J, with 8 bases in between. CDR3 loop: CASSFYSNNEQFF. CDR3 nucleotide sequence: TGTGCCAGCAGTTTCTATTCAAACAATGAGCAGTTCTTC.

The chain links TRBV5-1 to TRBJ2-1; 9 nucleotides match TRBD2. The V and J ends lost 0 bases and 5 bases, in that order; junction bases with no gene match: 12. Germline loops: CDR1 SGHRS, CDR2 YFSETQ. CDR3 length equals 18 residues. The CDR3 sequence: CASSLVLRREGLNNEQFF. The CDR3 DNA sequence: TGCGCCAGCAGCTTGGTGCTGCGGCGGGAGGGCCTGAACAATGAGCAGTTCTTC. The full variable domain, rest sourced from reference TRBV5-1 and TRBJ2-1, is KAGVTQTPRYLIKTRGQQVTLSCSPISGHRSVSWYQQTPGQGLQFLFEYFSETQRNKGNFPGRFSGRQFSNSRSEMNVSTLELGDSALYLCASSLVLRREGLNNEQFFGPGTRLTVL.

V usage is TRBV14 and J usage is TRBJ2-7; D is undetermined. Trimming took 5 bases from V and 3 from J, leaving 5 bases between them. The CDR3 runs 11 residues. CDR1 and CDR2 (germline): SGHDN, FVKESK. Here the CDR3 DNA reads TGTGCCAGCAGCTCCCTCTACGAGCAGTACTTC. As protein: CASSSLYEQYF.

The chain uses TRBV4-2 and TRBJ1-5; 10 bases line up with TRBD1. Trimming cost V 4 bases and J 8 bases; bases outside gene matches: 11. Germline CDR1 reads LGHNA; CDR2 reads YNFKEQ. This CDR3 region has 16 residues. Here the CDR3 reads CASSRETGGYDEPQHF. Here the CDR3 DNA reads TGTGCCAGCAGCCGGGAGACAGGGGGCTATGATGAGCCCCAGCATTTT.